Below, one T cell receptor beta chain is given with its context. Its antigen remains unidentified. The DNA ends 3 residues before the CDR3 does, and the rest of the CDR3 is filled in from the germline J gene. Germline CDR1 SGHDN, CDR2 FVKESK. The CDR3 contains 16 residues. J lost 5 bases, V lost 1 base, and 7 bases had no gene match. The protocol was immunoSEQ multiplex PCR, while the TCRdb copy is restricted to in-frame clones and leaves out a portion. This table holds tens of thousands of clones. The data derive from a study of T cells in women clearing cervical HPV infection. Study at large: Donors had HPV16-related CIN3 or worse; 2 had invasive cancer. The study, taken as a whole, reports: TRBV6-7 relative abundance averaged 0.11% in cases and 0.16% in controls.

The chain employs TRBV14 and TRBJ1-4, with 7 bases fitting TRBD1. This clonotype was obtained from a woman aged 18-70 years with a cervical HPV16 infection that either progressed to CIN3+ or cleared (not recorded which). The material sequenced was blood buffy coat. The CDR3 DNA, read in part, is TGTGCCAGCAGCCAAGCCCGGACAGGCCTGAATGAAAAA. It translates to CASSQARTGLNEK. The whole CDR3 sequence reads CASSQARTGLNEKLFF.